The 5 T cell receptor beta chains listed next were all sequenced from one sample in a study of T cell responses to AZD1222 COVID-19 vaccine. Data came from immunoSEQ multiplex PCR; TCRdb stores just in-frame clones and leaves some out. The sample includes about 130,000 clones, 80% to 90% of them seen just once. Sequencing was performed on peripheral blood, taken on day 0 of AZD1222 vaccination. The receptors come from an adult in good health.

V gene TRBV4-1 combines with J gene TRBJ2-3; D uncertain. CDR3 length: 14 residues. The ends were cut back, 4 bases at V and 2 bases at J, with 10 bases in the middle. Germline V lookup: CDR1 MGHRA, CDR2 YSYEKL. The CDR3 DNA follows: TGCGCCAGCAGCCCAGGTTACATCACAGATACGCAGTATTTT. This sequence encodes CASSPGYITDTQYF.

The rearrangement links TRBV6-2 or TRBV6-3 to TRBJ2-6; TRBD2 aligns across 13 bases. J gave up 0 bases and V 4 bases, and 12 bases lay outside the gene matches. Germline loops: CDR1 MNHEY, CDR2 SVGEGT. This CDR3 has 21 amino acids. The CDR3 is CASSFVKTSGRFPSGANVLTF. The CDR3 DNA follows: TGTGCCAGCAGTTTCGTTAAGACTAGCGGGAGGTTCCCCTCTGGGGCCAACGTCCTGACTTTC.

The V call is TRBV20-1, the J call TRBJ2-5, with D tentatively TRBD2 (6 bases). The CDR3 has 11 amino acids. Looked up from germline, CDR1 is DFQATT and CDR2 is SNEGSKA (reference sequence). V lost 5 bases and J lost 4, with 8 bases in between. The CDR3, as DNA: TGCAGTGCTGGGGGGATAGAGACCCAGTACTTC. Protein sequence: CSAGGIETQYF.

This chain connects TRBV6-1 to TRBJ1-2, with TRBD1 identical over 8 bases. Germline CDR1 is MNHNS and CDR2 is SASEGT. The CDR3 extends over 15 amino acids. J gave up 1 base and V 3 bases, and 4 bases lay outside the gene matches. CDR3 residues: CASSEVTGDNYGYTF. The CDR3 DNA reads as TGTGCCAGCAGTGAGGTGACAGGGGATAACTATGGCTACACCTTC.

The rearrangement links TRBV28 to TRBJ2-7; D tentatively reads TRBD1 or TRBD2 (5 bases each). The CDR3 runs to 15 residues. Germline lookup yields CDR1 MDHEN and CDR2 SYDVKM. The V end was cut by 8 bases, the J end by 6 bases, with 23 bases between. CDR3 amino acids: CASALGGAGTSEQYF. The CDR3, as DNA: TGTGCCAGCGCCCTAGGAGGAGCTGGGACCTCCGAGCAGTACTTC.